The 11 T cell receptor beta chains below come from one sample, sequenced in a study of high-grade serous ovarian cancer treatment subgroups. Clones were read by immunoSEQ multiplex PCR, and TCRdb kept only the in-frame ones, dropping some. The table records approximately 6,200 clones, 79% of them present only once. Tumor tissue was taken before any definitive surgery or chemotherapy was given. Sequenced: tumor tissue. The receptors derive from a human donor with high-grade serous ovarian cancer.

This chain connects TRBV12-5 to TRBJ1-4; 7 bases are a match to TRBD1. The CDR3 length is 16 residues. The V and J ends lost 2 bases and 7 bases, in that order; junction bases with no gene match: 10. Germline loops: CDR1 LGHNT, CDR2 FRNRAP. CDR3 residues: CASGLFTGEGSEKLFF. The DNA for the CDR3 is TGTGCTAGTGGTTTGTTCACAGGGGAGGGGAGTGAAAAACTGTTTTTT.

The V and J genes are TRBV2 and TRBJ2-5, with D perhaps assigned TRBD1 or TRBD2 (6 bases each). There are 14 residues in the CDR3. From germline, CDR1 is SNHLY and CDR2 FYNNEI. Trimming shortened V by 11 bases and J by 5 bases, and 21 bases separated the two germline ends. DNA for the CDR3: TGTGCCGGAAGCGGTTCGGGGGCAGGGGAGACCCAGTACTTC. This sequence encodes CAGSGSGAGETQYF.

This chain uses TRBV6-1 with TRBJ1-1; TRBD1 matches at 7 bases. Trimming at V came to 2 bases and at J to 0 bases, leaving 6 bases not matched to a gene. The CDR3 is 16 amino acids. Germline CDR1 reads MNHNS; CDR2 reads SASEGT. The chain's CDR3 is CASSEQGGGLNTEAFF. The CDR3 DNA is TGTGCCAGCAGTGAACAGGGGGGTGGCTTGAACACTGAAGCTTTCTTT.

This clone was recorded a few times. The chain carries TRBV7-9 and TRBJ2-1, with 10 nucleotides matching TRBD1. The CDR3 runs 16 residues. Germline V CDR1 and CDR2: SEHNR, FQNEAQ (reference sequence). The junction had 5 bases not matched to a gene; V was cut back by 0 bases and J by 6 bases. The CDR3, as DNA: TGTGCCAGCAGCTTAGCCACGGGACAGGGGACCAATGAGCAGTTCTTC. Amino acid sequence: CASSLATGQGTNEQFF.

CDR3 in DNA: TGTGCCAGCAGCTTACGACAGGCCGGGGGAACTGAAGCTTTCTTT. It is translated as CASSLRQAGGTEAFF. This chain links TRBV11-2 with TRBJ1-1; tentative D call: TRBD1 (6 bases). Germline V lookup: CDR1 SGHAT, CDR2 FQNNGV. Trimming took 2 bases from V and 5 from J, leaving 15 bases between them. The CDR3 contains 15 residues.

As DNA, the CDR3 is TGTGCCTGGTCGAGAAGTGCGAACACCGGGGAGCTGTTTTTT. Amino acid sequence: CAWSRSANTGELFF. The chain recombines TRBV30 with TRBJ2-2; D gene uncertain. The ends were cut back, 5 bases at V and 0 bases at J, with 10 bases in the middle. There are 14 residues in the CDR3. CDR1 is GTSNPN, CDR2 SVGIG, per germline (reference sequence).

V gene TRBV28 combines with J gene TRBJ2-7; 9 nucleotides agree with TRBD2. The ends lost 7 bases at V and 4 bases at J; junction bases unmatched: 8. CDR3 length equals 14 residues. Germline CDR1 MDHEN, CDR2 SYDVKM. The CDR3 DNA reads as TGTGCCAGCATTGGGACTAGCCCGAGATACGAGCAGTACTTC. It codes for CASIGTSPRYEQYF.

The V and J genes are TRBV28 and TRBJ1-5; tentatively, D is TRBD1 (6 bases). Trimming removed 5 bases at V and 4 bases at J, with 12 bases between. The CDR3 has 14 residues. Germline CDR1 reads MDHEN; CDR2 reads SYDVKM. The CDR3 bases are TGTGCCAGCAGTCTCATCAGGGGAAATCAGCCCCAGCATTTT. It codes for CASSLIRGNQPQHF.

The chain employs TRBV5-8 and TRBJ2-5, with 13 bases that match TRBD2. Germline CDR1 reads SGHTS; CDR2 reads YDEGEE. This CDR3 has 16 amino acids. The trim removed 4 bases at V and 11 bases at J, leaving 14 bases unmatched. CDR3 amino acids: CASSRRFGTSGKEQYF. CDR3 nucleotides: TGTGCCAGCAGCCGGCGATTTGGGACTAGCGGGAAGGAGCAGTACTTC.

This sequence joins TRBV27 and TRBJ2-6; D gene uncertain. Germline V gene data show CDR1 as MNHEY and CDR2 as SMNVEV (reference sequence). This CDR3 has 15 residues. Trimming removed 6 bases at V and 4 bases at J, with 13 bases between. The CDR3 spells CASSRDPGGANVLTF. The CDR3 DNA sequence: TGTGCCAGCAGCCGCGACCCTGGAGGGGCCAACGTCCTGACTTTC.

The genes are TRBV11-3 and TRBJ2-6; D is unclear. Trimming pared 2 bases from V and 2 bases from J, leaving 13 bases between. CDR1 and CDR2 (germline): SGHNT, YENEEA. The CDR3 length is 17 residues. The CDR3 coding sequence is TGTGCCAGCAGCTTAAGGGTGCGCTCTACTGGGGCCAACGTCCTGACTTTC. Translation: CASSLRVRSTGANVLTF.